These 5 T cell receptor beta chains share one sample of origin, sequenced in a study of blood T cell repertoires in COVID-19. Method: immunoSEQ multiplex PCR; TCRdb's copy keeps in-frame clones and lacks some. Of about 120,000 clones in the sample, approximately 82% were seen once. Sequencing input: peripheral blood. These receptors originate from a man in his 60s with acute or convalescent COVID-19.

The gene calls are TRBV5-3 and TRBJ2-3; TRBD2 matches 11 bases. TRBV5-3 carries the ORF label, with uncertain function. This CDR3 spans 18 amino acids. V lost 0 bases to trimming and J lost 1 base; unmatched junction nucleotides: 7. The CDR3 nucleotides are TGTGCCAGAAGCTTGGACCTAGCGGGAGGCCGGGGCACAGATACGCAGTATTTT. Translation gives CARSLDLAGGRGTDTQYF.

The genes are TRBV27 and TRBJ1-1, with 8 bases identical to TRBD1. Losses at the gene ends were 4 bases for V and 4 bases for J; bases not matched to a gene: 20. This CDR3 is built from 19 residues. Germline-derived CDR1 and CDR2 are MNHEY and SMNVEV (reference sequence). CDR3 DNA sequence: TGTGCCAGCAGTTCCTTACCGGGACAGGCGGCCCCGAGGGGCACTGAAGCTTTCTTT. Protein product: CASSSLPGQAAPRGTEAFF.

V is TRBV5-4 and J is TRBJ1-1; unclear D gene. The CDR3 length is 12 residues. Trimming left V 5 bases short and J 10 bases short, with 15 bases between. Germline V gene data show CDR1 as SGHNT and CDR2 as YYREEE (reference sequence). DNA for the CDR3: TGTGCCAGCAGAACTGACCGGGGAGTAGCTTTCTTT. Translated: CASRTDRGVAFF.

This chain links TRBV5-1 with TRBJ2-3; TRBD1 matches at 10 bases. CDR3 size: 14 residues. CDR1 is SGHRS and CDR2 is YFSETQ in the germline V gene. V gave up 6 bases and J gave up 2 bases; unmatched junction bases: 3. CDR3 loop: CASMGTGATDTQYF. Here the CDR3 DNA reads TGCGCCAGCATGGGGACAGGGGCCACAGATACGCAGTATTTT. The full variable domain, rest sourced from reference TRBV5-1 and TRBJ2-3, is KAGVTQTPRYLIKTRGQQVTLSCSPISGHRSVSWYQQTPGQGLQFLFEYFSETQRNKGNFPGRFSGRQFSNSRSEMNVSTLELGDSALYLCASMGTGATDTQYFGPGTRLTVL.

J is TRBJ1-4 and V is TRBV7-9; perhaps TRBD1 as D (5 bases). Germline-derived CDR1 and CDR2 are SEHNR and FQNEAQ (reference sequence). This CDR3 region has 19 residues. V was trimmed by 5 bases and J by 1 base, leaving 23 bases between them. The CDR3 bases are TGTGCCAGCAGCCGGCCCGGGCAGGGTGGTTTCGGAACTAATGAAAAACTGTTTTTT. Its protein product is CASSRPGQGGFGTNEKLFF.